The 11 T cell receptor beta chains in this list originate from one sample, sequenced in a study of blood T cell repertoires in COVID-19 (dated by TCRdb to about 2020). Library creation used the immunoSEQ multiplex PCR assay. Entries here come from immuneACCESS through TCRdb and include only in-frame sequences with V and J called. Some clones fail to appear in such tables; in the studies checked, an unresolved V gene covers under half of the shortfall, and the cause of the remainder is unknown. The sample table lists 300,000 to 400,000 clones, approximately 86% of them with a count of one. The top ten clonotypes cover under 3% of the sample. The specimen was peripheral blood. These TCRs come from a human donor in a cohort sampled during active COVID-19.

The CDR3, as DNA: TGCGCCAGCAGGGTCGACAGGGACTCTGGAAACACCATATATTTT. Translating it yields CASRVDRDSGNTIYF. The chain is built from TRBV10-2 and TRBJ1-3; 7 bases match TRBD1. CDR3 size: 15 residues. Germline assignment: CDR1 WSHSY and CDR2 SAAADI. Trimming cost V 6 bases and J 0 bases; bases outside gene matches: 5.

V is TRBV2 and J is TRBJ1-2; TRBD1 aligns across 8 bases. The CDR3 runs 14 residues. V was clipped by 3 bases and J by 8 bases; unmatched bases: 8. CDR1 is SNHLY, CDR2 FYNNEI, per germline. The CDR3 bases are TGTGCCAGCAGTGAGATCCAGGGGGCGCGGGGCTACACCTTC. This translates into CASSEIQGARGYTF.

Here the CDR3 reads CASGDRADSGNTIYF. CDR3 bases: TGTGCCAGTGGGGACAGGGCTGACTCTGGAAACACCATATATTTT. V gene TRBV19 combines with J gene TRBJ1-3, with 9 positions matching TRBD1. CDR3 length: 15 amino acids. The germline V gene has CDR1 LNHDA and CDR2 SQIVND (reference sequence). V was clipped by 8 bases and J by 0 bases; unmatched bases: 5.

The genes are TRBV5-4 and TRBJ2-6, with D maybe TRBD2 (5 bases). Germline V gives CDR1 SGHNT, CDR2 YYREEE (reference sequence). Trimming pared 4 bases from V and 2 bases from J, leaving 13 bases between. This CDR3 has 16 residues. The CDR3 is CASSAGVSPGANVLTF. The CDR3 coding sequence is TGTGCCAGCAGCGCCGGGGTTTCACCTGGGGCCAACGTCCTGACTTTC. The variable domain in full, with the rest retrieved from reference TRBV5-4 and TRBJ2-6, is ETGVTQSPTHLIKTRGQQVTLRCSSQSGHNTVSWYQQALGQGPQFIFQYYREEENGRGNFPPRFSGLQFPNYSSELNVNALELDDSALYLCASSAGVSPGANVLTFGAGSRLTVL.

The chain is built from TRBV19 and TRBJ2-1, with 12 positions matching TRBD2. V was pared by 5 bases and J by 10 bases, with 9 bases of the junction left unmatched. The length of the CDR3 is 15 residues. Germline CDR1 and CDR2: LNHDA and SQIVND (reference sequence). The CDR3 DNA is TGTGCCAGTAGTCTGACTAGCGGGGGCCAGGGGGAGCAGTTCTTC. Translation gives CASSLTSGGQGEQFF.

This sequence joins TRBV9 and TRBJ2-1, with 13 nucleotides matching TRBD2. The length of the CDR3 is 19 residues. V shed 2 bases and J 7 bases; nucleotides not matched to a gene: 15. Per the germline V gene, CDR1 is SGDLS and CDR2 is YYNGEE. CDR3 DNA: TGTGCCAGCAGCGTCGCTGGACTAGCGGGAGTTCTTAGGCGTAATGAGCAGTTCTTC. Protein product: CASSVAGLAGVLRRNEQFF.

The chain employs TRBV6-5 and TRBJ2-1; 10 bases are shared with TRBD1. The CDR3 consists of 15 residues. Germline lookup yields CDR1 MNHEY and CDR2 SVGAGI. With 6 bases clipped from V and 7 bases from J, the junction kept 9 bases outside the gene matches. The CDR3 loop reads CASRHPGQGKNEQFF. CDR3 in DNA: TGTGCCAGCAGACACCCGGGACAGGGGAAGAATGAGCAGTTCTTC.

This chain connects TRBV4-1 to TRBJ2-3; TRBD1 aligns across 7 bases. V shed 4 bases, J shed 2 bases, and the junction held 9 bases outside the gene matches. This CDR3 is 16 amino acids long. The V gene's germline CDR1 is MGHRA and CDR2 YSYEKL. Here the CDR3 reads CASSPTTGVDTDTQYF. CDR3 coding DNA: TGCGCCAGCAGCCCCACAACAGGGGTTGACACAGATACGCAGTATTTT.

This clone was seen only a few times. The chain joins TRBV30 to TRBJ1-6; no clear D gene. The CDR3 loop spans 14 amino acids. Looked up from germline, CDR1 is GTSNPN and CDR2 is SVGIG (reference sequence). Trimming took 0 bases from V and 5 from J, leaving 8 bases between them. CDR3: CAWSVRQDNSPLHF. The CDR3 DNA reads TGTGCCTGGAGTGTCCGACAAGATAATTCACCCCTCCACTTT. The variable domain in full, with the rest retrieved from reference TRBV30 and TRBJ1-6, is SQTIHQWPATLVQPVGSPLSLECTVEGTSNPNLYWYRQAAGRGLQLLFYSVGIGQISSEVPQNLSASRPQDRQFILSSKKLLLSDSGFYLCAWSVRQDNSPLHFGNGTRLTVT.

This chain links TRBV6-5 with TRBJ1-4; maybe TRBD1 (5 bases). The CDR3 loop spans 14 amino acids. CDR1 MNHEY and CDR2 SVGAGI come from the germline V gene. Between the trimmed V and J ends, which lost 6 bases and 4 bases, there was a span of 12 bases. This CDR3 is CASSPRGFNEKLFF. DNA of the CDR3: TGTGCCAGCAGCCCCCGGGGGTTTAATGAAAAACTGTTTTTT.

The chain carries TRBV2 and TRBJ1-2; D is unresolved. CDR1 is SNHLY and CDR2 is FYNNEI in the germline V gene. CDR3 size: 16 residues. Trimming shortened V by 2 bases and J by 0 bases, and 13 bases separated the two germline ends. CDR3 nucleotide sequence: TGTGCCAGCAGTGAATATAGAGGCAGACCTAACTATGGCTACACCTTC. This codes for CASSEYRGRPNYGYTF. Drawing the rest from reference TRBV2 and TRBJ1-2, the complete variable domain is EPEVTQTPSHQVTQMGQEVILRCVPISNHLYFYWYRQILGQKVEFLVSFYNNEISEKSEIFDDQFSVERPDGSNFTLKIRSTKLEDSAMYFCASSEYRGRPNYGYTFGSGTRLTVV.